The 3 T cell receptor beta chains in this list originate from one sample, sequenced in a study of control samples from healthy donors and cancer patients. Clones were read by immunoSEQ multiplex PCR, and TCRdb kept only the in-frame ones, dropping some. The data show about 150,000 clones, 93% seen once. What was sequenced was blood. The receptor source for this set is a man aged 45-65 years in good health.

The chain has TRBV25-1 and TRBJ1-6; D remains unclear. V lost 7 bases to trimming and J lost 6 bases, with 10 bases between them. CDR1 and CDR2 (germline): MGHDK, SYGVNS. The CDR3 is made up of 13 amino acids. The CDR3 loop is CASKGYSNSPLHF. As DNA, the CDR3 is TGTGCCAGCAAGGGCTATTCTAATTCACCCCTCCACTTT.

This chain links TRBV5-1 with TRBJ2-1; 11 bases align to TRBD2. CDR3 size: 16 residues. CDR1 and CDR2 from the germline V gene are SGHRS and YFSETQ. V lost 4 bases, J lost 0 bases, and 3 bases stayed unmatched. For the CDR3, the DNA is TGCGCCAGCAGCGCGGGACTAGCGGTCTCCTACAATGAGCAGTTCTTC. Amino acids: CASSAGLAVSYNEQFF.

J is TRBJ2-1 and V is TRBV19, with D uncertain. Trimming cost V 10 bases and J 0 bases, with 10 bases left between them. CDR3 length: 13 amino acids. CDR1 is LNHDA and CDR2 is SQIVND in the germline V gene (reference sequence). The CDR3, as DNA: TGTGCCACCCTTTCAGTCTCCTACAATGAGCAGTTCTTC. This gives the protein CATLSVSYNEQFF.